The T cell receptor (beta chain) under discussion was sequenced for a study of blood T cell repertoires in COVID-19. The V end lost 1 base, the J end lost 1 base, and 8 bases lay between the germline ends. The germline gives CDR1 SGHRS, CDR2 YFSETQ. The CDR3 is made up of 14 amino acids. Assay used: immunoSEQ multiplex PCR; TCRdb lists only in-frame clones, some missing. The sample records about 170,000 clones, approximately 91% being singletons. The chain couples TRBV5-1 to TRBJ1-1; D is unresolved. The sample comprised peripheral blood. The receptor was isolated from a man aged 18 to 30 with COVID-19, enrolled during active disease. CDR3 region: CASSLLFRNTEAFF. As DNA, the CDR3 is TGCGCCAGCAGCTTGCTCTTCAGGAACACTGAAGCTTTCTTT. Supplemented by reference TRBV5-1 and TRBJ1-1, the full variable domain reads KAGVTQTPRYLIKTRGQQVTLSCSPISGHRSVSWYQQTPGQGLQFLFEYFSETQRNKGNFPGRFSGRQFSNSRSEMNVSTLELGDSALYLCASSLLFRNTEAFFGQGTRLTVV.